The following is a T cell receptor beta chain sequence with its context. The antigen is not known. The data belong to a study of cytomegalovirus exposure and HLA in healthy donors. In the study overall: In an earlier analysis, 95 million to 140 million unique TCR beta sequences were found from some 180 million T cells. Study-level points and caveats: Most TCR sequences were rare, but some public TCRs occurred in many donors. Presence/absence analyses treated sequencing depth as roughly uniform across donors.

V lost 2 bases and J lost 4, with 18 bases in between. CDR1 is MNHEY and CDR2 is SVGAGI in the germline V gene. The CDR3 has 16 residues. This PCR relied on a set of 60 Vbeta primers and 13 Jbeta primers. The assay was immunoSEQ multiplex PCR, and TCRdb's table has in-frame clones only and misses some. This sample has 180,000 or so clones, with 70% to 90% found just once. Healthy people donating bone marrow made up the donors. The chain recombines TRBV6-5 with TRBJ2-7; D gene uncertain. This sequence originates from a man aged 18 to 35 in good health and CMV-seropositive. Sequenced sample: PBMCs. Here the CDR3 reads CASSYGLLSSLYEQYF. The CDR3 bases are TGTGCCAGCAGTTACGGGCTACTTTCTTCCCTGTACGAGCAGTACTTC.